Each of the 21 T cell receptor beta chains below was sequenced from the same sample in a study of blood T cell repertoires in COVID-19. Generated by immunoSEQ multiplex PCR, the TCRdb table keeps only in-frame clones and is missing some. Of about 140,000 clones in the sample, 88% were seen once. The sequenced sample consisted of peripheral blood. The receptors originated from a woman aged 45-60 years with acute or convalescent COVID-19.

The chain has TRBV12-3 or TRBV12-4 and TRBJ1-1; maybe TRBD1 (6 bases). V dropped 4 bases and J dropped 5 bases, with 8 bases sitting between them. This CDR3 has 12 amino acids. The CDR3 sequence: CASSYTGTEAFF. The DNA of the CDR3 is TGTGCCAGCAGTTATACAGGGACTGAAGCTTTCTTT.

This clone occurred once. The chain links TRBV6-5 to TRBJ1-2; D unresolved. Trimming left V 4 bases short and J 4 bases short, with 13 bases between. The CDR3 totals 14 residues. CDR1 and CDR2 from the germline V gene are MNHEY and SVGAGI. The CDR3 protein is CASSLVYRGYGYTF. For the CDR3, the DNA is TGTGCCAGCAGTTTAGTCTACCGGGGCTATGGCTACACCTTC.

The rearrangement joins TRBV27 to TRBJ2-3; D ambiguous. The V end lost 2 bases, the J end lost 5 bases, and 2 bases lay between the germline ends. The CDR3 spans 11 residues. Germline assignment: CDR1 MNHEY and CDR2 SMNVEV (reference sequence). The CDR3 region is CASSLRDTQYF. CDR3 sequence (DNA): TGTGCCAGCAGTTTACGAGATACGCAGTATTTT.

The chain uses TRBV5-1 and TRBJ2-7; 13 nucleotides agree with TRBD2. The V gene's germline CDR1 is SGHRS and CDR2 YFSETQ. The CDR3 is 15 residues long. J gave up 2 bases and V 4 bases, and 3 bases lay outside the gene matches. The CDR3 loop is CASSLTSGGAYEQYF. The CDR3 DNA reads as TGCGCCAGCAGCCTAACTAGCGGGGGGGCCTACGAGCAGTACTTC.

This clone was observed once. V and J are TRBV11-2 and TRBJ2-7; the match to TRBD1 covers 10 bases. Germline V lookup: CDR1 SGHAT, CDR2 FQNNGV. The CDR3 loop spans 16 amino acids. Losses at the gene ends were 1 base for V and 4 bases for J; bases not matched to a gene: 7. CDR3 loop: CASSLAPGTGAYEQYF. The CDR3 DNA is TGTGCCAGCAGCTTAGCGCCCGGGACAGGGGCATACGAGCAGTACTTC.

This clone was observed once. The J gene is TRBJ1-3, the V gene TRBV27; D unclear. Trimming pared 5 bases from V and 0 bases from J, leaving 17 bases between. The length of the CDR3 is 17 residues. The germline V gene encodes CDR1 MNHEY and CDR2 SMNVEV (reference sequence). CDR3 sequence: CASSPTLTAVSGNTIYF. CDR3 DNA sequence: TGTGCCAGCAGTCCAACCCTAACAGCTGTCTCTGGAAACACCATATATTTT.

The CDR3 DNA sequence: TGTGCCAGCACCATCGGGGGACAGGGCTACGAGCAGTACTTC. It encodes CASTIGGQGYEQYF. The chain joins TRBV2 to TRBJ2-7; 9 bases align to TRBD1. CDR1 is SNHLY and CDR2 is FYNNEI in the germline V gene. This CDR3 has 14 residues. Trimming took 7 bases from V and 3 from J; bases not matched to a gene: 7.

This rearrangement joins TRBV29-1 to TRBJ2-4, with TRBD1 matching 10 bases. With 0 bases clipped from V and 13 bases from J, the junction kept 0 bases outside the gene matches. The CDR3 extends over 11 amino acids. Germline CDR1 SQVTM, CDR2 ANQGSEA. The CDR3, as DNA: TGCAGCGTTGAAGAGGGACAGGGGCAGTACTTC. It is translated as CSVEEGQGQYF.

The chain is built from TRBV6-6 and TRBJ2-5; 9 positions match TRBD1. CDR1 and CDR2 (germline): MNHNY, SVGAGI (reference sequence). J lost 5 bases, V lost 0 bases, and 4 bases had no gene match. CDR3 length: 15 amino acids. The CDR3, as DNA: TGTGCCAGCAGTTACTCGGGGACAGGGATGGAGACCCAGTACTTC. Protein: CASSYSGTGMETQYF.

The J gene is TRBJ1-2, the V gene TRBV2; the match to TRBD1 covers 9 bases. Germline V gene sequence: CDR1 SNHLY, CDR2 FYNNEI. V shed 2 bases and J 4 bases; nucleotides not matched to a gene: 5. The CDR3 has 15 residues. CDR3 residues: CASSEQTGGFYGYTF. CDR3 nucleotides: TGTGCCAGCAGTGAACAGACAGGGGGGTTCTATGGCTACACCTTC.

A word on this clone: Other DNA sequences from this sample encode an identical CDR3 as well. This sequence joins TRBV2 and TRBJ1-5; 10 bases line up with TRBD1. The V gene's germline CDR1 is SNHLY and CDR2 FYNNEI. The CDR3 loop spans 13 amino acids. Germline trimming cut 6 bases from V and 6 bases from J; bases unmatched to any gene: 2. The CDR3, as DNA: TGTGCCAGCAGGGGACAGGGGAGTCAGCCCCAGCATTTT. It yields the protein CASRGQGSQPQHF.

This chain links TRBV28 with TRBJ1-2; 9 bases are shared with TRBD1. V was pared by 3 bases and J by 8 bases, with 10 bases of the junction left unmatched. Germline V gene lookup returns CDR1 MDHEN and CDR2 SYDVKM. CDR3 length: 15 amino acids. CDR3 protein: CASSFPQGAQRGYTF. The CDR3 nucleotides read TGTGCCAGCAGTTTCCCACAGGGGGCCCAGCGGGGCTACACCTTC.

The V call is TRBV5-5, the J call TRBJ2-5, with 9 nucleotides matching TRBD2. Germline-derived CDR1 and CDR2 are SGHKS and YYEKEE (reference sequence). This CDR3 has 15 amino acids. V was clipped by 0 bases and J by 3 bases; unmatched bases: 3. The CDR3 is CASSLGLAVKETQYF. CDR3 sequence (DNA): TGTGCCAGCAGCTTGGGACTAGCGGTCAAAGAGACCCAGTACTTC.

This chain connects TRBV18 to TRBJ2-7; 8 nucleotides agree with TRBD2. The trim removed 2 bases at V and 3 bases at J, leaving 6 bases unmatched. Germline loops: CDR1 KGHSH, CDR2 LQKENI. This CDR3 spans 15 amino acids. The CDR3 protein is CASSPKVAGHYEQYF. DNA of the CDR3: TGTGCCAGCTCACCAAAGGTAGCGGGACACTACGAGCAGTACTTC. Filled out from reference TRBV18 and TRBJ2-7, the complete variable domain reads NAGVMQNPRHLVRRRGQEARLRCSPMKGHSHVYWYRQLPEEGLKFMVYLQKENIIDESGMPKERFSAEFPKEGPSILRIQQVVRGDSAAYFCASSPKVAGHYEQYFGPGTRLTVT.

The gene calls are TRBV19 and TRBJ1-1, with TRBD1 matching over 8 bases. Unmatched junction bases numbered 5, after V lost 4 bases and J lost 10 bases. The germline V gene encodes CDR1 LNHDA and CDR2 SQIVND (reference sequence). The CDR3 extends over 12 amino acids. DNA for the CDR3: TGTGCCAGTAGTAACCGAGACAGGGGAGCTTTCTTT. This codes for CASSNRDRGAFF.

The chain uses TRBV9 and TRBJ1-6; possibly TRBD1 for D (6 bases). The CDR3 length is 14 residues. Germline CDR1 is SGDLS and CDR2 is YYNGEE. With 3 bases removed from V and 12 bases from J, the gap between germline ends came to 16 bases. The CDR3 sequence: CASSGGQYREPLHF. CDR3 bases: TGTGCCAGCAGCGGGGGTCAGTACAGGGAACCCCTCCACTTT.

The CDR3 region is CASSIVDAGRREKLFF. The CDR3 nucleotides are TGTGCCAGTAGTATAGTCGACGCAGGTCGACGTGAAAAACTGTTTTTT. J is TRBJ1-4 and V is TRBV19, with D hard to call. Trimming shortened V by 1 base and J by 7 bases, and 16 bases separated the two germline ends. The germline V gene has CDR1 LNHDA and CDR2 SQIVND (reference sequence). The CDR3 covers 16 residues.

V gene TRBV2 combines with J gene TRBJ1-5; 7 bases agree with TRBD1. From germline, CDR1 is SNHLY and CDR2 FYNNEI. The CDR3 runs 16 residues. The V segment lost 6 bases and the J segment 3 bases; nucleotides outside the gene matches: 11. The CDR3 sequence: CASRDPRQGHNQPQHF. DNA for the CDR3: TGTGCCAGCAGGGACCCCCGACAGGGACACAATCAGCCCCAGCATTTT.

As DNA, the CDR3 is TGTGCCAGCAGTCCTGCCTTGCACCGGGACTCGCAAGAGACCCAGTACTTC. It is translated as CASSPALHRDSQETQYF. V is TRBV28 and J is TRBJ2-5; possible D gene TRBD2, 6 bases. The V gene lost 5 bases and the J gene lost 2 bases, with 21 bases spanning the gap. CDR1 is MDHEN, CDR2 SYDVKM, per germline. The CDR3 totals 17 residues.

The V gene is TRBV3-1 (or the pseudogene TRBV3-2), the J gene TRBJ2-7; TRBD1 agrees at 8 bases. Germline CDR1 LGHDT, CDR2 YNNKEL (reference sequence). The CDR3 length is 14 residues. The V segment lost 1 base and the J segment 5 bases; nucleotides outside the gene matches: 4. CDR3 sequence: CASSQGTGWDEQYF. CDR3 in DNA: TGTGCCAGCAGCCAAGGGACAGGGTGGGACGAGCAGTACTTC.

DNA for the CDR3: TGTGCCAGCAGCGTAGAGCTAAATTCACCCCTCCACTTT. This translates into CASSVELNSPLHF. The V and J genes are TRBV9 and TRBJ1-6; D is undetermined. CDR3 length: 13 amino acids. Germline CDR1 reads SGDLS; CDR2 reads YYNGEE. V lost 0 bases, J lost 7 bases, and 5 bases lay in between. Full variable domain (remainder filled in from reference TRBV9 and TRBJ1-6): DSGVTQTPKHLITATGQRVTLRCSPRSGDLSVYWYQQSLDQGLQFLIQYYNGEERAKGNILERFSAQQFPDLHSELNLSSLELGDSALYFCASSVELNSPLHFGNGTRLTVT.